The T cell receptor beta chain under discussion was sequenced for a study of OX40 agonist ivuxolimab in advanced cancers. Study context: Six ivuxolimab dose levels, 0.01 to 10 mg/kg, were given intravenously every 2 weeks.

With V trimmed by 2 bases and J by 9 bases, 7 bases remained unmatched. Per the germline V gene, CDR1 is MNHEY and CDR2 is SVGAGI. The CDR3 has 15 amino acids. Notes on the study in general: It was also the case that some nonresponders had low normalized T-cell clonal expansion. Both blood CD4+ and CD8+ T cells showed clonal growth by week 6 at 0.1 to 3.0 mg/kg.

As regards this clone: Antigen: not known.

The repertoire was sequenced with immunoSEQ multiplex PCR; TCRdb's copy has only in-frame clones and lacks some. The data hold tens of thousands of clones, with over 60% observed a single time. This receptor was taken from an adult with an advanced solid tumor such as melanoma, head and neck, liver or kidney cancer. The chain links TRBV6-5 to TRBJ2-1; 10 bases map to TRBD1. Here the sequenced sample was CD4+ or CD8+ T cells sorted from blood, taken in a trial of the OX40 agonist ivuxolimab. The DNA for the CDR3 is TGTGCCAGCAGTTACGACAGACAGGGGGCGCGTGAGCAGTTCTTC. Translating gives CASSYDRQGAREQFF.